Below, 30 T cell receptor beta chains from the same sample are listed, as sequenced in a study of cytomegalovirus exposure and HLA in healthy donors. PCR employed 60 Vbeta and 13 Jbeta primers. Assay: immunoSEQ multiplex PCR; the TCRdb copy retains only in-frame clones and omits some. The table lists some 79,000 clones, less than 80% of them singletons. Material for sequencing was PBMCs. The receptors stem from a woman in her forties in good health and CMV-seropositive.

The chain links TRBV9 to TRBJ2-1, with 8 nucleotides matching TRBD2. V dropped 0 bases and J dropped 5; count of bases not matched to a gene: 7. CDR1 SGDLS and CDR2 YYNGEE come from the germline V gene. The length of the CDR3 is 16 residues. The CDR3 is CASSVVGTRGHNEQFF. For the CDR3, the DNA is TGTGCCAGCAGCGTAGTCGGGACTAGAGGGCACAATGAGCAGTTCTTC. Combining the CDR3 with reference TRBV9 and TRBJ2-1 gives the whole variable domain DSGVTQTPKHLITATGQRVTLRCSPRSGDLSVYWYQQSLDQGLQFLIQYYNGEERAKGNILERFSAQQFPDLHSELNLSSLELGDSALYFCASSVVGTRGHNEQFFGPGTRLTVL.

V and J are TRBV18 and TRBJ2-2; D unresolved. Germline V gives CDR1 KGHSH, CDR2 LQKENI. CDR3 size: 15 residues. Trimming left V 0 bases short and J 6 bases short, with 11 bases between. CDR3 sequence (DNA): TGTGCCAGCTCACCACCCAGTGTACAATCCGGGGAGCTGTTTTTT. It is translated as CASSPPSVQSGELFF.

This chain's CDR3 is CASSPTGGRQPQHF. The CDR3 nucleotides are TGTGCCAGCAGCCCTACAGGGGGCAGGCAGCCCCAGCATTTT. This chain links TRBV28 with TRBJ1-5, with 9 bases that match TRBD1. V was pared by 6 bases and J by 7 bases, with 7 bases of the junction left unmatched. The CDR3 length is 14 residues. Germline V gene lookup returns CDR1 MDHEN and CDR2 SYDVKM.

This clone was found a few times. V is TRBV19 and J is TRBJ2-3; 11 nucleotides match TRBD2. J gave up 4 bases and V 6 bases, and 12 bases lay outside the gene matches. The CDR3 is 17 amino acids. Germline V gives CDR1 LNHDA, CDR2 SQIVND (reference sequence). The CDR3 reads CASRPNIAGGPADTQYF. DNA for the CDR3: TGTGCCAGTAGGCCTAACATAGCGGGAGGGCCCGCAGATACGCAGTATTTT.

The rearrangement joins TRBV6-5 to TRBJ1-4; D is undetermined. Germline CDR1 reads MNHEY; CDR2 reads SVGAGI. Trimming shortened V by 6 bases and J by 8 bases, and 13 bases separated the two germline ends. The CDR3 is made up of 13 amino acids. The CDR3 bases are TGTGCCAGCAGCCCCCGGAGCATAGAAAAACTGTTTTTT. This sequence encodes CASSPRSIEKLFF.

V usage is TRBV15 and J usage is TRBJ2-5, with TRBD1 identical over 10 bases. TRBJ2-7 explains the end of the DNA better; the J call may be wrong. The CDR3 is made up of 15 amino acids. Germline CDR1 LNHNV, CDR2 YYDKDF (reference sequence). CDR3 coding DNA: TGTGCCACCAGCAGAGAACGGACAGGGGGCTACGAGCAGTACTTC. It encodes CATSRERTGGYEQYF.

This clone came up a few times. The CDR3: CSVEDRGGVSYEQYF. CDR3 nucleotide sequence: TGCAGCGTTGAAGACCGGGGAGGGGTCTCCTACGAGCAGTACTTC. V and J are TRBV29-1 and TRBJ2-7; TRBD2 matches 7 bases. CDR3 length: 15 amino acids. Germline V gene lookup returns CDR1 SQVTM and CDR2 ANQGSEA. The ends lost 0 bases at V and 0 bases at J; junction bases unmatched: 5.

This chain uses TRBV27 with TRBJ2-5; tentative D call: TRBD2 (6 bases). The ends were cut back, 3 bases at V and 6 bases at J, with 11 bases in the middle. CDR1 MNHEY and CDR2 SMNVEV come from the germline V gene (reference sequence). The CDR3 extends over 13 amino acids. The CDR3 DNA reads TGTGCCAGCAGTTTTCGGGAGTTGCAGACCCAGTACTTC. Its protein is CASSFRELQTQYF.

The chain recombines TRBV10-2 with TRBJ2-1, with TRBD2 identical over 14 bases. The germline V gene encodes CDR1 WSHSY and CDR2 SAAADI. The CDR3 is 18 amino acids. V trimming: 6 bases; J trimming: 0 bases; junction bases outside the gene matches: 7. The CDR3 loop is CASRGLAGAPSSYNEQFF. DNA of the CDR3: TGCGCCAGCAGGGGACTAGCGGGAGCCCCAAGCTCCTACAATGAGCAGTTCTTC.

The chain recombines TRBV7-9 with TRBJ2-3; D possibly corresponds to TRBD2 (6 bases). From germline, CDR1 is SEHNR and CDR2 FQNEAQ (reference sequence). This CDR3 is 15 amino acids long. Trimming removed 5 bases at V and 3 bases at J, with 15 bases between. For the CDR3, the DNA is TGTGCCAGCAGCCAGAGAGGAGGGCCGACAGATACGCAGTATTTT. It translates to CASSQRGGPTDTQYF.

The sample holds many counts of this clone. This chain connects TRBV6-5 to TRBJ1-2, with TRBD1 identical over 9 bases. This CDR3 is built from 12 residues. The J segment lost 7 bases and the V segment lost 5 bases, leaving 2 bases of the junction unmatched. CDR1 is MNHEY and CDR2 is SVGAGI in the germline V gene. The DNA of the CDR3 is TGTGCCAGCAGTACAGGGGGCAGTGGCTACACCTTC. The encoded protein is CASSTGGSGYTF.

This rearrangement joins TRBV28 to TRBJ1-1; D perhaps matches TRBD1 (6 bases). Germline V gives CDR1 MDHEN, CDR2 SYDVKM. This CDR3 has 15 amino acids. V was cut by 7 bases and J by 5 bases, with 20 bases left in between. CDR3 sequence reads: CASTPGTPGRTEAFF. The DNA for the CDR3 is TGTGCCAGCACCCCGGGGACACCTGGAAGGACTGAAGCTTTCTTT.

This rearrangement joins TRBV6-1 to TRBJ1-4; D is possibly TRBD1 (5 bases). Trimming left V 6 bases short and J 5 bases short, with 10 bases between. The CDR3 totals 13 residues. In germline, CDR1 is MNHNS, CDR2 SASEGT. For the CDR3, the DNA is TGTGCCAGCAGCAGGGTAGGGAATGAAAAACTGTTTTTT. Amino acid sequence: CASSRVGNEKLFF.

The chain joins TRBV28 to TRBJ1-5, with D uncertain. V dropped 4 bases and J dropped 3 bases, with 7 bases sitting between them. The CDR3 is made up of 13 amino acids. Germline-derived CDR1 and CDR2 are MDHEN and SYDVKM. CDR3 region: CASSSSVNQPQHF. CDR3 nucleotides: TGTGCCAGCAGTTCCTCAGTCAATCAGCCCCAGCATTTT.

J is TRBJ2-7 and V is TRBV7-3; maybe TRBD2 (5 bases). This CDR3 has 13 amino acids. Trimming left V 5 bases short and J 6 bases short, with 14 bases between. Germline V lookup: CDR1 SGHTA, CDR2 FQGTGA. CDR3 bases: TGTGCCAGCAGCGTTACTAGTTTTTCCGAGCAGTACTTC. This encodes CASSVTSFSEQYF.

This clone was seen a few times. The chain links TRBV9 to TRBJ2-5, with D maybe TRBD2 (6 bases). The CDR3 runs to 15 residues. Trimming pared 3 bases from V and 7 bases from J, leaving 19 bases between. The V gene's germline CDR1 is SGDLS and CDR2 YYNGEE. In DNA, the CDR3 is TGTGCCAGCAGCGCGGGAGACACGTTTCCGAGGACCCAGTACTTC. Its translation: CASSAGDTFPRTQYF.

The rearrangement uses TRBV29-1 and TRBJ1-1, with D uncertain. Germline CDR1 and CDR2: SQVTM and ANQGSEA. Trimming removed 6 bases from V and 3 bases from J, with 8 bases in between. This CDR3 has 11 residues. CDR3 residues: CSVTRDTEAFF. CDR3 nucleotide sequence: TGCAGCGTGACCCGGGACACTGAAGCTTTCTTT.

The chain carries TRBV28 and TRBJ1-2; 9 positions agree with TRBD1. From germline, CDR1 is MDHEN and CDR2 SYDVKM. The CDR3 has 16 amino acids. V was pared by 3 bases and J by 0 bases, with 5 bases of the junction left unmatched. The CDR3 region is CASSFSDRGANYGYTF. The CDR3 coding sequence is TGTGCCAGCAGTTTCTCCGACAGGGGGGCTAACTATGGCTACACCTTC.

This clone was recorded once. The chain combines TRBV7-9 with TRBJ2-2, with 9 bases aligning to TRBD2. With V trimmed by 1 base and J by 3 bases, 9 bases remained unmatched. The CDR3 runs 18 residues. The V gene's germline CDR1 is SEHNR and CDR2 FQNEAQ (reference sequence). CDR3 sequence: CASSLEWLAGLDTGELFF. The CDR3 DNA sequence: TGTGCCAGCAGCTTAGAATGGCTAGCGGGATTAGACACCGGGGAGCTGTTTTTT.

This sequence joins TRBV19 and TRBJ1-1; weak D call: TRBD1 (6 bases). V was trimmed by 4 bases and J by 5 bases, leaving 20 bases between them. This CDR3 spans 16 amino acids. CDR1 is LNHDA, CDR2 SQIVND, per germline (reference sequence). CDR3 sequence reads: CASSTHPLTGGTEAFF. The CDR3 coding sequence is TGTGCCAGTAGTACCCATCCCCTGACAGGCGGGACTGAAGCTTTCTTT.

J is TRBJ2-7 and V is TRBV7-3, with a tentative D call TRBD2 (5 bases). The V gene's germline CDR1 is SGHTA and CDR2 FQGTGA. The CDR3 runs to 13 residues. Trimming took off 5 bases at V and 3 bases at J, with 11 bases between the two ends. Here the CDR3 reads CASSPGIYYEQYF. The CDR3 nucleotides read TGTGCCAGCAGCCCGGGGATTTACTACGAGCAGTACTTC.

The chain recombines TRBV4-3 with TRBJ1-3; a possible D gene is TRBD1 (6 bases). The CDR3 is made up of 22 amino acids. Trimming removed 1 base at V and 0 bases at J, with 28 bases between. The V gene's germline CDR1 is LGHNA and CDR2 YSLEER. CDR3 protein: CASSQAHRPSGTMKISGNTIYF. Written as DNA, the CDR3 is TGCGCCAGCAGCCAAGCCCATAGGCCCTCCGGGACAATGAAGATCTCTGGAAACACCATATATTTT.

V usage is TRBV7-2 and J usage is TRBJ2-3; tentatively, D is TRBD1 (6 bases). CDR1 and CDR2 (germline): SGHTA, FQGNSA. Trimming removed 1 base at V and 0 bases at J, with 11 bases between. The CDR3 totals 16 residues. For the CDR3, the DNA is TGTGCCAGCAGCTTAGGTTCAGGGGTTAGCACAGATACGCAGTATTTT. Its translation: CASSLGSGVSTDTQYF.

This clone was seen a handful of times. The J gene is TRBJ2-2, the V gene TRBV7-9, with D maybe TRBD1 (6 bases). Germline loops: CDR1 SEHNR, CDR2 FQNEAQ (reference sequence). The CDR3 covers 15 residues. V lost 4 bases, J lost 3 bases, and 12 bases lay in between. The DNA for the CDR3 is TGTGCCAGCAGCTCTTACGCAGGGGACACCGGGGAGCTGTTTTTT. Protein sequence: CASSSYAGDTGELFF.

J is TRBJ1-1 and V is TRBV5-6, with a tentative D call TRBD1 (5 bases). The CDR3 contains 13 residues. V was pared by 5 bases and J by 4 bases, with 12 bases between. The V gene's germline CDR1 is SGHDT and CDR2 YYEEEE. The DNA of the CDR3 is TGTGCCAGCAGGGGGGGGGAGGGCACTGAAGCTTTCTTT. Its translation: CASRGGEGTEAFF. Combining the CDR3 with reference TRBV5-6 and TRBJ1-1 gives the whole variable domain DAGVTQSPTHLIKTRGQQVTLRCSPKSGHDTVSWYQQALGQGPQFIFQYYEEEERQRGNFPDRFSGHQFPNYSSELNVNALLLGDSALYLCASRGGEGTEAFFGQGTRLTVV.

The rearrangement joins TRBV4-3 to TRBJ2-2, with no clear D. Germline-derived CDR1 and CDR2 are LGHNA and YSLEER. With 0 bases removed from V and 7 bases from J, the gap between germline ends came to 12 bases. CDR3 length: 15 residues. The CDR3 nucleotides read TGCGCCAGCAGCCAAGATCTCAACCGCGACGGGGAGCTGTTTTTT. Protein sequence: CASSQDLNRDGELFF.

The rearrangement uses TRBV27 and TRBJ2-7; D is perhaps TRBD2 (6 bases). The CDR3 loop spans 15 amino acids. CDR1 and CDR2 (germline): MNHEY, SMNVEV (reference sequence). V was shortened by 3 bases and J by 4 bases, with 16 bases between the two germline ends. The CDR3 is CASSFTGVDPYEQYF. CDR3 in DNA: TGTGCCAGCAGTTTTACGGGGGTCGATCCATACGAGCAGTACTTC.

V usage is TRBV9 and J usage is TRBJ2-7; maybe TRBD1 (5 bases). The V gene lost 0 bases and the J gene lost 2 bases, with 12 bases spanning the gap. Germline assignment: CDR1 SGDLS and CDR2 YYNGEE. The CDR3 covers 15 residues. The CDR3 protein is CASSVAGALTYEQYF. DNA of the CDR3: TGTGCCAGCAGCGTAGCTGGGGCCCTAACCTACGAGCAGTACTTC.

This clone came up a few times. This rearrangement joins TRBV10-1 to TRBJ2-7, with TRBD1 identical over 7 bases. J gave up 2 bases and V 2 bases, and 6 bases lay outside the gene matches. CDR3 length: 15 residues. CDR1 is WNHNN and CDR2 is SYGVQD in the germline V gene (reference sequence). CDR3 sequence: CASSEGRGFPYEQYF. The CDR3 DNA follows: TGCGCCAGCAGTGAGGGCAGGGGGTTCCCCTACGAGCAGTACTTC.

The chain couples TRBV6-5 to TRBJ2-7, with no clear D. The CDR3 length is 13 residues. Deletions cut 5 bases from V and 2 bases from J, with 10 bases between. Germline lookup yields CDR1 MNHEY and CDR2 SVGAGI. CDR3 protein: CASSKPQAYEQYF. Written as DNA, the CDR3 is TGTGCCAGCAGTAAGCCGCAAGCCTACGAGCAGTACTTC.